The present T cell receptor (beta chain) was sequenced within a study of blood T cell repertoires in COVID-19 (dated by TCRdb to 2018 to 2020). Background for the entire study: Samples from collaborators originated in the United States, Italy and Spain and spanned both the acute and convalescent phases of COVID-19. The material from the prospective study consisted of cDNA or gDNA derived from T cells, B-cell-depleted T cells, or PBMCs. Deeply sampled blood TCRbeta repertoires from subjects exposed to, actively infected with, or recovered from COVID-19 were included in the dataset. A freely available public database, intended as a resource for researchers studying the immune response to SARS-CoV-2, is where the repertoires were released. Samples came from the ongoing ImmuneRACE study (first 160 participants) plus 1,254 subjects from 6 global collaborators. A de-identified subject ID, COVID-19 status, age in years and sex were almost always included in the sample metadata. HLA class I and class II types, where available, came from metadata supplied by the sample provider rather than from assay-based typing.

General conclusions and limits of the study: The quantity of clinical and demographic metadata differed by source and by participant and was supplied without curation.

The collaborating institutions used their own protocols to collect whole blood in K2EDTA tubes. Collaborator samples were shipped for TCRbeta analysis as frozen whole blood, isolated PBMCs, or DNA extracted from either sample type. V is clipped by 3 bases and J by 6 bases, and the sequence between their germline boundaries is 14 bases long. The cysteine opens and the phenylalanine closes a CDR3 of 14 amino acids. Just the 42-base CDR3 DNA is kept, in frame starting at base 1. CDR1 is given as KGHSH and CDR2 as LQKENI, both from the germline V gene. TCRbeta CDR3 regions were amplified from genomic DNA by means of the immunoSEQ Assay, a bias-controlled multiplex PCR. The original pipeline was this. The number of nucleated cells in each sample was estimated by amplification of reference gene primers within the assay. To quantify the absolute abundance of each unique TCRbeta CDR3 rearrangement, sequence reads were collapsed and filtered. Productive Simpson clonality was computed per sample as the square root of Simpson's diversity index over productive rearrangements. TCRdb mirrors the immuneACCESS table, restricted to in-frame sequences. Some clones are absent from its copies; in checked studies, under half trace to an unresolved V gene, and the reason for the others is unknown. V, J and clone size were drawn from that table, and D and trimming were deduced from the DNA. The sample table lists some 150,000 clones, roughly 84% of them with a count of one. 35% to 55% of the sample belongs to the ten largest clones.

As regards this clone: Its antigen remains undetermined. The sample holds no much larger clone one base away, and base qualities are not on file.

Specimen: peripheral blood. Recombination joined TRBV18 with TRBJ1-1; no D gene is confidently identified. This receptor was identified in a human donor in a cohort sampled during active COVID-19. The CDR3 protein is CASSPVGGGAEAFF. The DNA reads TGTGCCAGCTCACCTGTTGGCGGCGGGGCTGAAGCTTTCTTT.